This T cell receptor (beta chain) was sequenced in a study of tissue T cells after allogeneic stem cell transplantation. Study-level background: Viable blood and marrow gave sorted CD3+ T cells if numbers allowed. Whole-study results and caveats: Across patients, clones rarely overlapped, yet motif clusters were shared tissue-specifically. Tissue-detected TCR repertoire was only partly captured by blood and spleen T cells.

CDR3 length: 15 residues. V was cut by 5 bases and J by 4 bases, with 20 bases left in between. Per the germline V gene, CDR1 is GTSNPN and CDR2 is SVGIG (reference sequence). For this clone: What it binds is unknown.

Sequencing of TCRbeta CDR3 at survey depth gave sequences and template counts. Clones were read by immunoSEQ multiplex PCR, and TCRdb kept only the in-frame ones, dropping some. The data contain fewer than 30,000 clones, roughly 87% of them singletons. This sequence joins TRBV30 and TRBJ1-1, with D uncertain. The TCR originated in a woman aged 18 to 55 who later had graft-versus-host disease after an allogeneic stem cell transplant. This sample comprised blood, obtained before transplantation. The CDR3 protein is CAWEHAGLRVTEAFF. As DNA, the CDR3 is TGTGCCTGGGAACACGCGGGGTTGAGGGTCACTGAAGCTTTCTTT.